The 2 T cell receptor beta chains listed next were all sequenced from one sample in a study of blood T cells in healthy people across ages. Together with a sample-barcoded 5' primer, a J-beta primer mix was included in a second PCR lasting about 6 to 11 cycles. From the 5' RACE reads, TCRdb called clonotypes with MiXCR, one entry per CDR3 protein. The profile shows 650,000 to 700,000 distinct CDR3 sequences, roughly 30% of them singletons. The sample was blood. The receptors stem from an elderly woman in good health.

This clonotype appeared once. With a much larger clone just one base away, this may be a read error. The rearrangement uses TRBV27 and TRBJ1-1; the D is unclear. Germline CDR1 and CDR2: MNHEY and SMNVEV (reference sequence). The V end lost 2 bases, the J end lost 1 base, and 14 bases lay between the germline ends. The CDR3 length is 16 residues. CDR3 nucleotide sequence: TGTGCCAGCAGTTTAGGAGGAGATAGTAGGAACACTGAAGCTTTCTTT. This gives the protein CASSLGGDSRNTEAFF.

The CDR3 protein is CASMGQGYEQYF. As DNA, the CDR3 is TGTGCCAGCATGGGACAGGGCTACGAGCAGTACTTC. The V gene is TRBV3-1, the J gene TRBJ2-7; 9 bases line up with TRBD1. CDR1 and CDR2 (germline): LGHDT, YNNKEL (reference sequence). The CDR3 extends over 12 amino acids. V dropped 7 bases and J dropped 3; count of bases not matched to a gene: 1.